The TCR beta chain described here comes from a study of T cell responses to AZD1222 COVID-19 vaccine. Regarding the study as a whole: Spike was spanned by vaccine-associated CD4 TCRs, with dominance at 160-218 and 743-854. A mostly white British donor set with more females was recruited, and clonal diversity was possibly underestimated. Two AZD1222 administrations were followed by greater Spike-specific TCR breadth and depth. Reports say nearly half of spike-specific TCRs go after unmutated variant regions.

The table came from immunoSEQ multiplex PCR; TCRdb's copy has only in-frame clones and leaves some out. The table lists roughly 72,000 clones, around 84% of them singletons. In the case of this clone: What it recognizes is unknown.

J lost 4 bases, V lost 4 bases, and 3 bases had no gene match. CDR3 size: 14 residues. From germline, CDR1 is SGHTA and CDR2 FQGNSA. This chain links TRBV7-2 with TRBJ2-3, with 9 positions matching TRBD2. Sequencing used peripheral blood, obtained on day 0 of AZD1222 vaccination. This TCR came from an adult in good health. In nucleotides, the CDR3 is TGTGCCAGCAGCTATGCGGGGGGGCCAGATACGCAGTATTTT. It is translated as CASSYAGGPDTQYF.